This T cell receptor (beta chain) was identified in a study of response to subunit inactivated influenza vaccine. MiXCR, run by TCRdb on the RT-PCR reads, gives a single entry per CDR3 protein. The table includes hundreds of thousands of distinct CDR3 sequences, 15% to 18% detected once. V shed 4 bases and J shed 2 bases, with 12 bases lying between them. This CDR3 has 14 residues. Per germline, CDR1 DFQATT and CDR2 SNEGSKA (reference sequence). This clonotype was observed a few times. Its antigen is still unknown. Findings and limits, study-wide: The authors offered the suggestion that each seasonal influenza vaccination recruits few new T cells.

The rearrangement links TRBV20-1 to TRBJ1-5, with D possibly TRBD1 on 5 matching bases. The source material was PBMCs from blood, sampled 11 to 12 days after vaccination. The TCR sequence derives from a man aged 45-65 years who received an inactivated influenza vaccine. The chain's CDR3 is CSAMGQGGNQPQHF. DNA of the CDR3: TGCAGTGCTATGGGGCAGGGTGGCAATCAGCCCCAGCATTTT.